This T cell receptor (beta chain) stems from a study of identical twins. Germline CDR1 MDHEN, CDR2 SYDVKM. The CDR3 consists of 14 residues. The V and J ends lost 3 bases and 1 base respectively, with 9 bases between them. TCRdb re-analysed the 5' RACE reads in MiXCR, keeping a single row per CDR3 protein. The sample shows 1.5 million to 2 million distinct CDR3 sequences, about 31% of them seen only once. This clonotype was observed many times. The chain uses TRBV28 and TRBJ2-5; a possible D gene is TRBD2 (6 bases). The origin of this receptor is a newborn girl in good health. The source material was cord blood. CDR3 region: CASSFKGGQETQYF. The CDR3 bases are TGTGCCAGCAGTTTTAAGGGAGGCCAAGAGACCCAGTACTTC.